A selection of T cell receptor beta chains follows, all from one sample in a study of spatial heterogeneity in lung cancer. TCRdb used MiXCR to reprocess the 5' RACE reads, holding one entry per CDR3 protein. This repertoire shows 20,000 to 30,000 distinct CDR3 sequences, 4.7% found once; its top ten account for roughly 5.2%. The sample consisted of PBMCs, taken at surgery. Receptor source: a male donor with early-stage non-small cell lung cancer. Both conserved end residues are part of each CDR3. The order of the fields is CDR3 protein, CDR3 DNA, V gene, clone size, J gene, D gene. The D gene is left open where the match is weak. Only some rows state a clone size, as once, few, many or a class for expanded clones.

cdr3_aa: CSAREKNEQFF; cdr3_nt: TGCAGTGCTAGAGAAAAAAATGAGCAGTTCTTC; v_call: TRBV20-1; clone_size: many; j_call: TRBJ2-1; d_call: .
cdr3_aa: CASSQDVSYSPLHF; cdr3_nt: TGTGCCAGCAGCCAAGACGTATCATATTCACCCCTCCACTTT; v_call: TRBV3-1; clone_size: medium-sized; j_call: TRBJ1-6; d_call: .
cdr3_aa: CSASSDNYGYTF; cdr3_nt: TGCAGTGCTAGCTCGGATAACTATGGCTACACCTTC; v_call: TRBV20-1; clone_size: many; j_call: TRBJ1-2; d_call: .
cdr3_aa: CSVKGFTDTQYF; cdr3_nt: TGCAGTGTCAAAGGGTTCACAGATACGCAGTATTTT; v_call: TRBV20-1; clone_size: many; j_call: TRBJ2-3; d_call: .
cdr3_aa: CASSPGRLYGYTF; cdr3_nt: TGCGCCAGCAGCCCCGGACGGCTATATGGCTACACCTTC; v_call: TRBV5-1; clone_size: many; j_call: TRBJ1-2; d_call: .
cdr3_aa: CASSSFQGTPDTQYF; cdr3_nt: TGTGCCAGCAGCTCCTTCCAGGGGACGCCAGATACGCAGTATTTT; v_call: TRBV5-5; clone_size: many; j_call: TRBJ2-3; d_call: .
cdr3_aa: CASSQVWTGGNEQYF; cdr3_nt: TGTGCCAGCAGCCAGGTCTGGACGGGGGGTAATGAGCAGTACTTC; v_call: TRBV3-1; clone_size: many; j_call: TRBJ2-7; d_call: TRBD2
cdr3_aa: CASTPPLRENYYGYTF; cdr3_nt: TGTGCCAGCACCCCTCCCCTCAGGGAAAATTACTATGGCTACACCTTC; v_call: TRBV7-8; clone_size: few; j_call: TRBJ1-2; d_call: .
cdr3_aa: CASSLGGGGELFF; cdr3_nt: TGTGCCAGCAGCTTAGGTGGCGGCGGGGAGCTGTTTTTT; v_call: TRBV7-8; clone_size: .; j_call: TRBJ2-2; d_call: .
cdr3_aa: CASSENRGSGANVLTF; cdr3_nt: TGTGCCAGCAGTGAAAACAGGGGCTCTGGGGCCAACGTCCTGACTTTC; v_call: TRBV6-4; clone_size: many; j_call: TRBJ2-6; d_call: TRBD1
cdr3_aa: CASTLTANTEAFF; cdr3_nt: TGTGCCAGCACTCTCACGGCTAACACTGAAGCTTTCTTT; v_call: TRBV2; clone_size: many; j_call: TRBJ1-1; d_call: .
cdr3_aa: CASSQGDSRHSPYGYTF; cdr3_nt: TGTGCCAGCAGCCAAGGGGACAGTCGACACTCGCCCTATGGCTACACCTTC; v_call: TRBV3-1; clone_size: few; j_call: TRBJ1-2; d_call: TRBD1
cdr3_aa: CASSGPSEAGWYGYTF; cdr3_nt: TGTGCCAGCAGCGGCCCCTCAGAGGCGGGGTGGTATGGCTACACCTTC; v_call: TRBV7-2; clone_size: many; j_call: TRBJ1-2; d_call: .
cdr3_aa: CASSEAPGGWNTEAFF; cdr3_nt: TGTGCCAGCAGTGAAGCTCCCGGGGGGTGGAACACTGAAGCTTTCTTT; v_call: TRBV6-1; clone_size: many; j_call: TRBJ1-1; d_call: .
cdr3_aa: CASSLRDNYGYTF; cdr3_nt: TGTGCCAGCAGTTTAAGAGATAACTATGGCTACACCTTC; v_call: TRBV12-3/TRBV12-4; clone_size: medium-sized; j_call: TRBJ1-2; d_call: .
cdr3_aa: CATSSGEGDEKLFF; cdr3_nt: TGTGCCACCAGTTCAGGGGAGGGTGATGAAAAACTGTTTTTT; v_call: TRBV15; clone_size: .; j_call: TRBJ1-4; d_call: .
cdr3_aa: CASSSLSRELFF; cdr3_nt: TGTGCCAGCAGTTCCCTGTCTCGGGAGCTGTTTTTT; v_call: TRBV28; clone_size: .; j_call: TRBJ2-2; d_call: .
cdr3_aa: CSATPQGQRNSPLHF; cdr3_nt: TGCAGTGCTACCCCACAGGGACAAAGAAATTCACCCCTCCACTTT; v_call: TRBV20-1; clone_size: many; j_call: TRBJ1-6; d_call: .
cdr3_aa: CASSLAQGSGNTIYF; cdr3_nt: TGTGCCAGCAGCTTAGCGCAAGGGTCTGGAAACACCATATATTTT; v_call: TRBV7-2; clone_size: .; j_call: TRBJ1-3; d_call: .
cdr3_aa: CASSSGQGFYNSPLHF; cdr3_nt: TGTGCCAGCAGCTCGGGACAGGGCTTCTATAATTCACCCCTCCACTTT; v_call: TRBV7-9; clone_size: many; j_call: TRBJ1-6; d_call: TRBD1
cdr3_aa: CASSLNRAGANVLTF; cdr3_nt: TGTGCCAGTAGTCTAAACAGGGCTGGGGCCAACGTCCTGACTTTC; v_call: TRBV19; clone_size: many; j_call: TRBJ2-6; d_call: .
cdr3_aa: CASSSLAGGLRGTQYF; cdr3_nt: TGTGCCAGCAGTTCCCTAGCGGGAGGGCTTAGAGGGACGCAGTATTTT; v_call: TRBV28; clone_size: many; j_call: TRBJ2-3; d_call: TRBD2
cdr3_aa: CASSLEFLGTDTQYF; cdr3_nt: TGTGCCAGCAGCTTAGAATTTCTGGGTACAGATACGCAGTATTTT; v_call: TRBV11-2; clone_size: many; j_call: TRBJ2-3; d_call: .
cdr3_aa: CASSQAVDTQYF; cdr3_nt: TGTGCCAGCAGCCAAGCGGTAGATACGCAGTATTTT; v_call: TRBV3-1; clone_size: many; j_call: TRBJ2-3; d_call: .
cdr3_aa: CASSSARDRGRADTQYF; cdr3_nt: TGTGCCAGCAGTTCCGCCCGGGACAGGGGACGGGCAGATACGCAGTATTTT; v_call: TRBV28; clone_size: many; j_call: TRBJ2-3; d_call: TRBD1
cdr3_aa: CASSSLAGGQETQYF; cdr3_nt: TGTGCCAGCAGTTCCTTAGCGGGGGGGCAAGAGACCCAGTACTTC; v_call: TRBV12-3/TRBV12-4; clone_size: many; j_call: TRBJ2-5; d_call: TRBD2
cdr3_aa: CASGLTGFTEAFF; cdr3_nt: TGTGCTAGTGGTTTGACCGGGTTTACTGAAGCTTTCTTT; v_call: TRBV12-5; clone_size: many; j_call: TRBJ1-1; d_call: .
cdr3_aa: CASTPEGTDTQYF; cdr3_nt: TGTGCCAGCACCCCCGAGGGTACAGATACGCAGTATTTT; v_call: TRBV6-2/TRBV6-3; clone_size: many; j_call: TRBJ2-3; d_call: .
cdr3_aa: CASSQLTGKEQYF; cdr3_nt: TGTGCCAGCAGCCAATTGACAGGGAAAGAGCAGTACTTC; v_call: TRBV3-1; clone_size: many; j_call: TRBJ2-7; d_call: TRBD1
cdr3_aa: CASSGRTSSSSYEQYF; cdr3_nt: TGTGCCAGCTCAGGCCGGACTAGTTCTAGCTCCTACGAGCAGTACTTC; v_call: TRBV18; clone_size: many; j_call: TRBJ2-7; d_call: TRBD2
cdr3_aa: CASSPTSGSYNEQFF; cdr3_nt: TGTGCCAGCAGCCCTACTAGCGGGAGCTACAATGAGCAGTTCTTC; v_call: TRBV6-5; clone_size: medium-sized; j_call: TRBJ2-1; d_call: TRBD2
cdr3_aa: CASSASGRTYNEQFF; cdr3_nt: TGTGCCAGCAGCGCTAGCGGGAGGACCTACAATGAGCAGTTCTTC; v_call: TRBV9; clone_size: many; j_call: TRBJ2-1; d_call: TRBD2
cdr3_aa: CASSLGLAGVGEQFF; cdr3_nt: TGTGCCAGCAGCTTGGGACTAGCGGGAGTGGGTGAGCAGTTCTTC; v_call: TRBV28; clone_size: many; j_call: TRBJ2-1; d_call: TRBD2
cdr3_aa: CASTKGGTDTQYF; cdr3_nt: TGTGCCAGCACCAAGGGGGGAACAGATACGCAGTATTTT; v_call: TRBV28; clone_size: many; j_call: TRBJ2-3; d_call: .
cdr3_aa: CASSFRGLLYEQYF; cdr3_nt: TGTGCCAGCAGTTTCAGGGGTCTCCTCTACGAGCAGTACTTC; v_call: TRBV28; clone_size: many; j_call: TRBJ2-7; d_call: .
cdr3_aa: CASSEFGTQVNEPQHF; cdr3_nt: TGTGCCAGCAGTGAGTTTGGGACGCAGGTTAACGAGCCCCAGCATTTT; v_call: TRBV2; clone_size: few; j_call: TRBJ1-5; d_call: .
cdr3_aa: CASSEGGTNTGTREFF; cdr3_nt: TGTGCCAGCAGTGAAGGGGGGACGAATACCGGGACTAGGGAGTTCTTC; v_call: TRBV2; clone_size: many; j_call: TRBJ2-1; d_call: TRBD2
cdr3_aa: CASSQRTGEGTEAFF; cdr3_nt: TGTGCCAGCAGCCAACGGACAGGGGAGGGTACTGAAGCTTTCTTT; v_call: TRBV3-1; clone_size: many; j_call: TRBJ1-1; d_call: TRBD1
cdr3_aa: CSLVGTGGEYNEQFF; cdr3_nt: TGCAGTCTCGTCGGGACAGGGGGCGAGTACAATGAGCAGTTCTTC; v_call: TRBV20-1; clone_size: many; j_call: TRBJ2-1; d_call: TRBD1
cdr3_aa: CASSSWDRDGNEQFF; cdr3_nt: TGTGCCAGCAGCTCCTGGGACAGGGACGGCAATGAGCAGTTCTTC; v_call: TRBV13; clone_size: many; j_call: TRBJ2-1; d_call: TRBD1
cdr3_aa: CSVANTEAFF; cdr3_nt: TGCAGCGTTGCTAACACTGAAGCTTTCTTT; v_call: TRBV29-1; clone_size: medium-sized; j_call: TRBJ1-1; d_call: .
cdr3_aa: CASSAEGERLREQYF; cdr3_nt: TGTGCCAGCAGCGCCGAGGGAGAGCGCCTACGAGAGCAGTACTTC; v_call: TRBV7-9; clone_size: many; j_call: TRBJ2-7; d_call: .
cdr3_aa: CASSLPASYEQYF; cdr3_nt: TGTGCCAGCAGCTTACCCGCTTCCTACGAGCAGTACTTC; v_call: TRBV5-5; clone_size: many; j_call: TRBJ2-7; d_call: .
cdr3_aa: CASRPPGNSGNTIYF; cdr3_nt: TGTGCCAGCAGGCCCCCGGGGAACTCTGGAAACACCATATATTTT; v_call: TRBV12-3/TRBV12-4; clone_size: many; j_call: TRBJ1-3; d_call: .
cdr3_aa: CASSLLAGSRGTDTQYF; cdr3_nt: TGCGCCAGCAGCTTGCTAGCGGGATCTAGGGGCACAGATACGCAGTATTTT; v_call: TRBV5-1; clone_size: medium-sized; j_call: TRBJ2-3; d_call: TRBD2
cdr3_aa: CASSSRHITTGGSYGYTF; cdr3_nt: TGTGCCAGCAGCTCCCGTCATATTACTACAGGAGGCTCCTATGGCTACACCTTC; v_call: TRBV7-8; clone_size: many; j_call: TRBJ1-2; d_call: .
cdr3_aa: CASSFSPGTQETQYF; cdr3_nt: TGTGCCAGCAGCTTTTCCCCTGGGACTCAAGAGACCCAGTACTTC; v_call: TRBV5-5; clone_size: many; j_call: TRBJ2-5; d_call: .
cdr3_aa: CATSDEAGGPYNEQFF; cdr3_nt: TGTGCCACCAGTGATGAAGCGGGAGGGCCTTACAATGAGCAGTTCTTC; v_call: TRBV24-1; clone_size: many; j_call: TRBJ2-1; d_call: TRBD2
cdr3_aa: CASSVGTKIKEKLFF; cdr3_nt: TGTGCCAGCAGCGTAGGGACCAAAATAAAAGAAAAACTGTTTTTT; v_call: TRBV9; clone_size: many; j_call: TRBJ1-4; d_call: .
cdr3_aa: CASSPEDSRYNSPLHF; cdr3_nt: TGTGCCAGCAGCCCGGAAGACAGCCGCTATAATTCACCCCTCCACTTT; v_call: TRBV9; clone_size: many; j_call: TRBJ1-6; d_call: .
cdr3_aa: CASSPRVGGGSNEQFF; cdr3_nt: TGTGCCAGCAGCCCGCGGGTGGGCGGTGGTTCCAATGAGCAGTTCTTC; v_call: TRBV7-3; clone_size: many; j_call: TRBJ2-1; d_call: .
cdr3_aa: CSAHPPGRKEDNEQFF; cdr3_nt: TGCAGTGCCCACCCCCCAGGACGAAAAGAAGACAATGAGCAGTTCTTC; v_call: TRBV20-1; clone_size: many; j_call: TRBJ2-1; d_call: .